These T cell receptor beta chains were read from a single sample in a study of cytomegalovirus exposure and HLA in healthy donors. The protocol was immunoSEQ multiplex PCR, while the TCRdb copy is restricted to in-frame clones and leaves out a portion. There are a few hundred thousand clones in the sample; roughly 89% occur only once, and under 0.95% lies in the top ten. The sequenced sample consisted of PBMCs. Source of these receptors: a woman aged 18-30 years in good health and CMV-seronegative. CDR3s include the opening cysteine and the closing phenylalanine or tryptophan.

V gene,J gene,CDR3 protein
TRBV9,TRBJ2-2,CASSATSGRFTGELFF
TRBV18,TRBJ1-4,CASSRPDRATNEKLFF
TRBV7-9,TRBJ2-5,CASSRAGGETQYF
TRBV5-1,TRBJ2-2,CASSLLAGVETGELFF
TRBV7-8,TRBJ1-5,CASSFPGTNNQPQHF
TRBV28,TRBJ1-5,CASSLLHHSNQPQHF
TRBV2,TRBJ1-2,CASSGGSSYGYTF
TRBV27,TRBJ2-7,CASSPLGDSGRYEQYF
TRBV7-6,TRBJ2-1,CASSLASVRGPQNEQFF
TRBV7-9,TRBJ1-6,CASSEGQLLSSYNSPLHF
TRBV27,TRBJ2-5,CASSLSGGGTQYF
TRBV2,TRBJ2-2,CASRGGTGELFF
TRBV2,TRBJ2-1,CASSEGTSGVNEQFF
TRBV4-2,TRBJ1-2,CASSPAGMRGYTF
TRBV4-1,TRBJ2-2,CASSQAVTNTGELFF
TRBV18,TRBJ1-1,CASSPGGQGGEAFF
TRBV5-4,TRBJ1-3,CASSPGQNQISGNTIYF
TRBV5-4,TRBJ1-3,CASSQSTGAGNTIYF
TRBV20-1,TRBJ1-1,CSARTGGEAFF
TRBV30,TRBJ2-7,CAWRIPPRAVQYF
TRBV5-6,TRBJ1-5,CASSLRGGSNQPQHF
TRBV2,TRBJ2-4,CASSDEGLAKNIQYF
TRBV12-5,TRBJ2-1,CASGLVGAGGSYNEQFF
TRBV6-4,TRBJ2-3,CASSAFGGGTDTQYF
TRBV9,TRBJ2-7,CASSANPFREGSYEQYF
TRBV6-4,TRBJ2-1,CASSDSAGTGFHEQFF
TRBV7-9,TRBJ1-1,CASSLGPTGAAEAFF
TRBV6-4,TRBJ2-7,CASSDSPGYEQYF
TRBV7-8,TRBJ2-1,CASSPDGLAGVLASYNEQFF
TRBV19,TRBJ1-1,CASSATQNTEAFF
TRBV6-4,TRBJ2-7,CASSDFSDRVRAYEQYF
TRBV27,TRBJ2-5,CASSPRQERMRMETQYF
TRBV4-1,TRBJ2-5,CASSQVGGGLETQYF
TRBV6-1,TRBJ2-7,CASSEQGVSYEQYF
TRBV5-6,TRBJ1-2,CASSPWISGAGYGYTF
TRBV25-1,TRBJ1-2,CASSPLGDIYYGYTF
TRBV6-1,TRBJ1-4,CASSEVPGLHYATNEKLFF
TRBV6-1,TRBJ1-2,CASSGAGAAYGYTF
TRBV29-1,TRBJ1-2,CSAAGTREAAIYGYTF
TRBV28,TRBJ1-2,CASRTVTFGYTF
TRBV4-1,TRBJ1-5,CASSQDQGRGAQPQHF
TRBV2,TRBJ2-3,CASDFSRGGANTDTQYF
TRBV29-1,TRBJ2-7,CSVDGLGGGYEQYF
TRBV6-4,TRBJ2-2,CASSAGTGGTGELFF
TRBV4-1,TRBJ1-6,CASSQRQGETPLHF
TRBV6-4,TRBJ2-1,CASSDGGSYNEQFF
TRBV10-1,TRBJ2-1,CASSELLSAGTYNEQFF
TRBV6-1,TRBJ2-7,CASSEEGAGLHEQYF
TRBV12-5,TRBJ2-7,CASGLDQGSLNYEQYF
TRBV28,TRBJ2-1,CASSLLSGSGEQFF
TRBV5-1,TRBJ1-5,CASSLAGAAKQPQHF
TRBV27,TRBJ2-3,CASCNQRGATDTQYF
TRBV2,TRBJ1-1,CASSDPGGSTEAFF
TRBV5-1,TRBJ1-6,CASSLVSSNSPLHF
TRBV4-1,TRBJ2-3,CASSPLGQRGATDTQYF
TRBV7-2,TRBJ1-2,CASSLEARGSSGYTF